This section outlines one T cell receptor (beta chain) sequence together with its context. Its antigen is not identified. The data belong to a study of cytomegalovirus exposure and HLA in healthy donors. Measured with immunoSEQ multiplex PCR; TCRdb has only the in-frame clones, and not every one. The table includes 150,000 to 250,000 clones, roughly three quarters detected once. Findings and caveats of the study: Cytomegalovirus status, reportedly, was diagnosed with high specificity and sensitivity by the classifier. A list of 164 TCR beta chains associated with cytomegalovirus was given.

The sample consisted of PBMCs. The TCR originated in a woman aged 25 to 39 in good health and CMV-seronegative.

DNA for the CDR3: TGCGCCAGCACCTGGTCGGGCTCTGGGGCCAACGTCCTGACTTTC. As protein: CASTWSGSGANVLTF. The J gene is TRBJ2-6, the V gene TRBV5-1, with unresolved D. V was clipped by 6 bases and J by 0 bases, with 10 bases between them. Germline lookup yields CDR1 SGHRS and CDR2 YFSETQ. The CDR3 consists of 15 residues.